This T cell receptor (beta chain) comes out of a study of cytomegalovirus exposure and HLA in healthy donors. Broader study findings: Despite most TCR sequences being rare, some public TCRs occurred in many donors. According to the study, around 180 TCR beta chains were cytomegalovirus-associated.

The donors belonged to the approximately 120-subject validation cohort, separate from the roughly 710-subject first cohort. Produced via immunoSEQ multiplex PCR; TCRdb's table is partial and in-frame only. The sample records a few hundred thousand clones, 65% to 90% being singletons. The table lists this clone with a few counts. Its antigen is as yet unknown. The receptor comes from a woman aged 18-30 years in good health and CMV-seronegative. The sequenced sample consisted of PBMCs.

As DNA, the CDR3 is TGTGCCTGGAGGGTAGGGGGGACCCAGTACTTC. Translated, it gives CAWRVGGTQYF. The V call is TRBV30, the J call TRBJ2-5; D may be TRBD1 (6 bases). This CDR3 has 11 amino acids. Germline lookup yields CDR1 GTSNPN and CDR2 SVGIG (reference sequence). Trimming took 3 bases from V and 7 from J, leaving 9 bases between them. Filled out from reference TRBV30 and TRBJ2-5, the complete variable domain reads SQTIHQWPATLVQPVGSPLSLECTVEGTSNPNLYWYRQAAGRGLQLLFYSVGIGQISSEVPQNLSASRPQDRQFILSSKKLLLSDSGFYLCAWRVGGTQYFGPGTRLLVL.